This record concerns one T cell receptor beta chain sequence. Its specificity is not known. Germline lookup yields CDR1 SGHDT and CDR2 YYEEEE. The V segment lost 4 bases and the J segment 3 bases; nucleotides outside the gene matches: 8. The CDR3 consists of 17 residues. 60 Vbeta and 13 Jbeta primers were used in PCR. Clones were sequenced by immunoSEQ multiplex PCR, and TCRdb holds only the in-frame ones, with some missing. The sample consists of some 140,000 clones, roughly 79% of them appearing once. In nominal health when sampled, donors likely had unrecorded immune exposures nonetheless. The record originates from a study of cytomegalovirus exposure and HLA in healthy donors. The study's findings and limits: Usually a TCR sequence was rare, but some public TCRs were found in many donors.

Sequencing was carried out using PBMCs. The chain combines TRBV5-6 with TRBJ2-3; TRBD2 matches at 13 bases. The TCR was taken from a man aged 30-40 years in good health and CMV-seronegative. Here the CDR3 reads CASSNRLAGGGTDTQYF. The CDR3 DNA is TGTGCCAGCAGCAACAGACTAGCGGGGGGCGGTACAGATACGCAGTATTTT.